This T cell receptor (beta chain) was documented in a study of PD-L1 blockade in urothelial cancer. As for the study in general: Male sex and bladder-origin urothelial cancer characterized about nine tenths of the roughly 29 patients. The study recovered a median of 141,255 T cells per blood sample.

Study-wide points: For durable-benefit patients, tumor-associated blood clones expanded more at 3 weeks.

Time point in this sample: pretreatment peripheral blood. Data came from immunoSEQ multiplex PCR; TCRdb stores just in-frame clones and leaves some out. The sample shows tens of thousands of clones, over 80% of them seen only once. As for this clone: Its antigen is still unknown.

In germline, CDR1 is MGHRA, CDR2 YSYEKL. Trimming pared 4 bases from V and 3 bases from J, leaving 22 bases between. The CDR3 runs to 18 residues. The chain links TRBV4-1 to TRBJ2-1; D might be TRBD1 (5 bases). The receptor was derived from a man aged 60 to 69 with urothelial cancer. Source: PBMCs, taken around atezolizumab (anti-PD-L1) treatment. Here the CDR3 DNA reads TGCGCCAGCAGCCGCAGTTGGGGCGAAACGTCAAACTACAATGAGCAGTTCTTC. Encoded protein: CASSRSWGETSNYNEQFF.